This passage covers 26 T cell receptor beta chains from one sample sequenced in a study of shared clonotypes between healthy human individuals. The assay was immunoSEQ multiplex PCR, and TCRdb's table has in-frame clones only and misses some. This sample has around 300,000 clones, with roughly 84% found just once. The material sequenced was memory CD8+ T cells sorted from blood. Subset specified: CD45RO+ cells pooled with CCR7-negative TemRA cells. The receptor source for this set is a man between 18 and 35 years old in good health.

V usage is TRBV11-2 and J usage is TRBJ2-7; 8 bases agree with TRBD1. This CDR3 is 15 amino acids long. V lost 6 bases to trimming and J lost 4 bases; unmatched junction nucleotides: 11. The V gene's germline CDR1 is SGHAT and CDR2 FQNNGV. Here the CDR3 reads CASRNAGTGKYEQYF. The CDR3 nucleotides read TGTGCCAGCAGAAACGCCGGGACAGGAAAGTACGAGCAGTACTTC.

This clone was seen once. This chain links TRBV5-4 with TRBJ2-3; 7 bases map to TRBD1. This CDR3 comprises 15 residues. The germline gives CDR1 SGHNT, CDR2 YYREEE (reference sequence). Germline trimming cut 3 bases from V and 1 base from J; bases unmatched to any gene: 5. The CDR3 DNA follows: TGTGCCAGCAGCTCTGGACAGGACGGCACAGATACGCAGTATTTT. Protein sequence: CASSSGQDGTDTQYF.

This chain connects TRBV30 to TRBJ1-6; a possible D gene is TRBD1 (6 bases). CDR1 is GTSNPN and CDR2 is SVGIG in the germline V gene (reference sequence). This CDR3 region has 15 residues. Trimming stripped 0 bases from V and 4 bases from J, with 10 bases between. CDR3 sequence reads: CAWSVQGGYNSPLHF. CDR3 coding DNA: TGTGCCTGGAGTGTACAGGGTGGGTATAATTCACCCCTCCACTTT. The full variable domain, rest sourced from reference TRBV30 and TRBJ1-6, is SQTIHQWPATLVQPVGSPLSLECTVEGTSNPNLYWYRQAAGRGLQLLFYSVGIGQISSEVPQNLSASRPQDRQFILSSKKLLLSDSGFYLCAWSVQGGYNSPLHFGNGTRLTVT.

The chain links TRBV7-9 to TRBJ2-1; D not certain. CDR1 and CDR2 (germline): SEHNR, FQNEAQ (reference sequence). V lost 5 bases and J 10 bases, leaving 15 bases between the germline ends. The CDR3 spans 13 residues. The CDR3 protein is CASSPTHLEEQFF. The CDR3 DNA reads TGTGCCAGCAGCCCGACTCACCTCGAGGAGCAGTTCTTC.

The chain employs TRBV6-5 and TRBJ2-5; weak D call: TRBD1 (6 bases). The CDR3 has 14 amino acids. The ends were cut back, 6 bases at V and 3 bases at J, with 14 bases in the middle. CDR1 MNHEY and CDR2 SVGAGI come from the germline V gene. In nucleotides, the CDR3 is TGTGCCAGCAGCCACAGGGCCAGAAAAGAGACCCAGTACTTC. Amino acids: CASSHRARKETQYF.

Concerning this clone: The same CDR3 is also encoded by other DNA sequences in this sample. The chain is built from TRBV27 and TRBJ1-6; D is undetermined. The CDR3 has 12 amino acids. Germline V CDR1 and CDR2: MNHEY, SMNVEV (reference sequence). Trimming left V 4 bases short and J 4 bases short, with 2 bases between. CDR3 sequence reads: CASSSYNSPLHF. The CDR3, as DNA: TGTGCCAGCAGTTCATATAATTCACCCCTCCACTTT.

V usage is TRBV14 and J usage is TRBJ1-2, with 7 bases matching TRBD1. V dropped 5 bases and J dropped 6; count of bases not matched to a gene: 15. CDR1 and CDR2 from the germline V gene are SGHDN and FVKESK. This CDR3 contains 16 residues. CDR3 region: CASSYLHIGQGDGYTF. For the CDR3, the DNA is TGTGCCAGCAGCTATCTTCACATCGGGCAGGGGGATGGCTACACCTTC.

This chain uses TRBV2 with TRBJ1-1; D might be TRBD1 (5 bases). This CDR3 has 14 residues. Trimming took off 1 base at V and 7 bases at J, with 13 bases between the two ends. CDR1 and CDR2 (germline): SNHLY, FYNNEI. The CDR3 DNA follows: TGTGCCAGCAGTGAAGGTCAGGGTTACGGTGAAGCTTTCTTT. It translates to CASSEGQGYGEAFF.

The chain couples TRBV6-4 to TRBJ1-6, with 9 bases fitting TRBD1. There are 14 residues in the CDR3. Germline V CDR1 and CDR2: MRHNA, SNTAGT. V lost 4 bases to trimming and J lost 5 bases; unmatched junction nucleotides: 0. CDR3 loop: CASSGTGDNSPLHF. In DNA, the CDR3 is TGTGCCAGCAGTGGGACAGGGGATAATTCACCCCTCCACTTT.

The chain couples TRBV27 to TRBJ2-7; D is perhaps TRBD1 or TRBD2 (5 bases each). V dropped 3 bases and J dropped 5 bases, with 17 bases sitting between them. Per germline, CDR1 MNHEY and CDR2 SMNVEV (reference sequence). CDR3 length: 15 amino acids. Here the CDR3 reads CASSLVGDALNEQYF. The CDR3, as DNA: TGTGCCAGCAGTTTGGTAGGGGACGCTCTTAACGAGCAGTACTTC.

This chain uses TRBV7-9 with TRBJ2-7; D is unresolved. V lost 6 bases, J lost 5 bases, and 17 bases lay in between. This CDR3 contains 14 residues. Germline lookup yields CDR1 SEHNR and CDR2 FQNEAQ (reference sequence). CDR3: CASSPPGSLDEQYF. The CDR3 nucleotides read TGTGCCAGCAGTCCGCCGGGTAGCTTGGACGAGCAGTACTTC.

This chain uses TRBV25-1 with TRBJ1-1; D call uncertain. The V end lost 1 base, the J end lost 1 base, and 10 bases lay between the germline ends. This CDR3 contains 15 residues. Germline V gene lookup returns CDR1 MGHDK and CDR2 SYGVNS. Here the CDR3 DNA reads TGTGCCAGCAGTGAATCCCCCGGAAGGAACACTGAAGCTTTCTTT. Encoded protein: CASSESPGRNTEAFF.

This chain uses TRBV13 with TRBJ2-1; 8 bases fit TRBD2. Germline CDR1 is PRHDT and CDR2 is FYEKMQ (reference sequence). The V and J ends lost 0 bases and 3 bases, in that order; junction bases with no gene match: 1. The CDR3 spans 15 residues. The CDR3 protein is CASSLGLADYNEQFF. In DNA, the CDR3 is TGTGCCAGCAGCTTAGGACTAGCGGACTACAATGAGCAGTTCTTC.

V and J are TRBV27 and TRBJ2-1; D is perhaps TRBD1 (5 bases). The CDR3 totals 14 residues. The germline V and J ends were trimmed by 5 bases and 2 bases, with 10 bases remaining between them. The germline CDR1 and CDR2 sequences are MNHEY and SMNVEV (reference sequence). CDR3 sequence: CASSQMGPYNEQFF. CDR3 sequence (DNA): TGTGCCAGCAGTCAAATGGGGCCCTACAATGAGCAGTTCTTC.

This chain joins TRBV7-9 and TRBJ2-1, with a tentative D call TRBD2 (6 bases). V was pared by 0 bases and J by 4 bases, with 10 bases between. This CDR3 region has 15 residues. CDR1 and CDR2 from the germline V gene are SEHNR and FQNEAQ (reference sequence). The CDR3 loop is CASSLAWRGYNEQFF. The CDR3 DNA reads TGTGCCAGCAGCTTAGCCTGGCGGGGATACAATGAGCAGTTCTTC.

This chain joins TRBV9 and TRBJ2-3; TRBD2 aligns across 9 bases. The ends lost 0 bases at V and 4 bases at J; junction bases unmatched: 6. CDR1 is SGDLS, CDR2 YYNGEE, per germline. CDR3 size: 16 residues. As DNA, the CDR3 is TGTGCCAGCAGCGTAGGTCCTAGCGGGATGCCAGATACGCAGTATTTT. Amino acid sequence: CASSVGPSGMPDTQYF. The entire variable domain, with the rest obtained from reference TRBV9 and TRBJ2-3, is as follows: DSGVTQTPKHLITATGQRVTLRCSPRSGDLSVYWYQQSLDQGLQFLIQYYNGEERAKGNILERFSAQQFPDLHSELNLSSLELGDSALYFCASSVGPSGMPDTQYFGPGTRLTVL.

This chain uses TRBV15 with TRBJ2-3; 7 bases are shared with TRBD1. This CDR3 contains 17 residues. V was pared by 1 base and J by 2 bases, with 9 bases of the junction left unmatched. Germline V gene data show CDR1 as LNHNV and CDR2 as YYDKDF (reference sequence). The CDR3 region is CATSRVTGAPPTDTQYF. In DNA form, the CDR3 reads TGTGCCACCAGCAGAGTAACAGGGGCGCCCCCCACAGATACGCAGTATTTT.

The rearrangement links TRBV7-9 to TRBJ1-1; D possibly corresponds to TRBD1 (5 bases). Germline-derived CDR1 and CDR2 are SEHNR and FQNEAQ (reference sequence). CDR3 length: 12 amino acids. V lost 3 bases, J lost 8 bases, and 10 bases lay in between. Here the CDR3 reads CASSFRDLEAFF. As DNA, the CDR3 is TGTGCCAGCAGCTTCCGGGACTTAGAAGCTTTCTTT.

The chain couples TRBV7-9 to TRBJ2-5, with D perhaps matching TRBD1 or TRBD2 (6 bases each). Deletions cut 5 bases from V and 4 bases from J, with 23 bases between. Per germline, CDR1 SEHNR and CDR2 FQNEAQ (reference sequence). CDR3 size: 17 residues. The CDR3 region is CASSPRAGYPGAETQYF. The CDR3 nucleotides are TGTGCCAGCAGCCCGCGAGCCGGCTACCCGGGGGCAGAGACCCAGTACTTC.

The chain is built from TRBV13 and TRBJ2-2, with D perhaps TRBD1 or TRBD2 (7 bases each). In germline, CDR1 is PRHDT, CDR2 FYEKMQ (reference sequence). This CDR3 is built from 17 residues. V was shortened by 5 bases and J by 4 bases, with 20 bases between the two germline ends. This CDR3 is CASSLPSGGAGTGELFF. The CDR3 DNA follows: TGTGCCAGCAGCCTTCCCTCAGGGGGGGCCGGCACCGGGGAGCTGTTTTTT.

The chain employs TRBV7-9 and TRBJ2-7; D uncertain. Germline V lookup: CDR1 SEHNR, CDR2 FQNEAQ (reference sequence). This CDR3 contains 12 residues. V lost 5 bases, J lost 4 bases, and 9 bases lay in between. As DNA, the CDR3 is TGTGCCAGCAGCACAGATAGGTACGAGCAGTACTTC. Translating gives CASSTDRYEQYF. The variable domain in full, completed from reference TRBV7-9 and TRBJ2-7, reads DTGVSQNPRHKITKRGQNVTFRCDPISEHNRLYWYRQTLGQGPEFLTYFQNEAQLEKSRLLSDRFSAERPKGSFSTLEIQRTEQGDSAMYLCASSTDRYEQYFGPGTRLTVT.

Details on this clone: Additional DNA sequences in this sample encode the identical CDR3. This chain links TRBV27 with TRBJ2-1; D possibly corresponds to TRBD2 (6 bases). Trimming took off 1 base at V and 2 bases at J, with 12 bases between the two ends. The germline V gene encodes CDR1 MNHEY and CDR2 SMNVEV (reference sequence). The CDR3 loop spans 16 amino acids. CDR3 DNA: TGTGCCAGCAGTTTATATGGGGGAGGCCCCTACAATGAGCAGTTCTTC. It is translated as CASSLYGGGPYNEQFF.

This clone was counted at least ten times. The identical CDR3 is also encoded by other nucleotide sequences in the sample. The V and J genes are TRBV14 and TRBJ2-7; D is unresolved. Per the germline V gene, CDR1 is SGHDN and CDR2 is FVKESK. The CDR3 contains 13 residues. The V end lost 3 bases, the J end lost 4 bases, and 10 bases lay between the germline ends. The CDR3 here is CASSHRRGYEQYF. The CDR3 coding sequence is TGTGCCAGCAGCCACCGGCGAGGATACGAGCAGTACTTC.

The chain uses TRBV6-5 and TRBJ2-5; the D gene is possibly TRBD2 (5 bases). This CDR3 has 16 residues. Germline assignment: CDR1 MNHEY and CDR2 SVGAGI. V was clipped by 0 bases and J by 4 bases, with 15 bases between them. The CDR3 sequence is CASSYSETIGGETQYF. The CDR3, as DNA: TGTGCCAGCAGTTACTCGGAGACTATCGGAGGAGAGACCCAGTACTTC.

The gene calls are TRBV11-2 and TRBJ2-7; 8 bases fit TRBD2. The CDR3 has 14 residues. Trimming removed 3 bases from V and 2 bases from J; junction bases left unmatched: 3. The germline CDR1 and CDR2 sequences are SGHAT and FQNNGV. The CDR3 DNA reads as TGTGCCAGCAGCTTCGGGGGGGAAGCCTACGAGCAGTACTTC. It yields the protein CASSFGGEAYEQYF.

The gene calls are TRBV4-1 and TRBJ2-7; the D gene is possibly TRBD2 (6 bases). The CDR3 runs to 14 residues. V was pared by 4 bases and J by 2 bases, with 12 bases between. Germline loops: CDR1 MGHRA, CDR2 YSYEKL. Written as DNA, the CDR3 is TGCGCCAGCAGCCCGGGACTGGGCGCCTACGAGCAGTACTTC. Its protein product is CASSPGLGAYEQYF.